A single sample is the source of the 19 T cell receptor beta chains below, sequenced in a study of T cell clonotyping in hematopoietic cell transplantation. The method was immunoSEQ multiplex PCR; TCRdb's version includes in-frame clones alone and lacks a portion of them. The sample lists about 7,200 clones; around 88% were seen once. Sequences were derived from PBMCs, sampled 100 days after allogeneic stem cell transplant. These receptors were collected from a male patient younger than 35 who had an allogeneic stem cell transplant from a related donor, so the T cells may come from the graft donor. Some clones in this sample may be carry-over from other donors' samples.

This clone was seen a single time. The chain couples TRBV2 to TRBJ1-5, with D possibly TRBD1 on 5 matching bases. Trimming cost V 4 bases and J 0 bases, with 10 bases left between them. This CDR3 contains 15 residues. Germline assignment: CDR1 SNHLY and CDR2 FYNNEI. The chain's CDR3 is CASSGQTDSNQPQHF. The CDR3 region has the DNA TGTGCCAGCAGTGGACAGACAGATAGCAATCAGCCCCAGCATTTT.

The genes are TRBV11-2 and TRBJ2-7, with TRBD1 as a possible D gene (6 bases). Germline values: CDR1 SGHAT, CDR2 FQNNGV. Trimming removed 6 bases at V and 2 bases at J, with 14 bases between. The CDR3 length is 14 residues. CDR3 bases: TGTGCCAGCAGGCCAGGGGATATGACCTACGAGCAGTACGTC. This encodes CASRPGDMTYEQYV.

The V and J genes are TRBV6-6 and TRBJ2-7, with 9 bases lining up with TRBD1. Germline CDR1 reads MNHNY; CDR2 reads SVGAGI (reference sequence). After removal of 5 bases from V and 5 bases from J, the junction contained 10 bases not matched to a gene. The CDR3 is 15 amino acids. In DNA form, the CDR3 reads TGTGCCAGCAGTCGATCACGGACAGGGGAAAACGAGCAGTACGTC. Residues: CASSRSRTGENEQYV.

The chain links TRBV19 to TRBJ2-3; D remains ambiguous. Trimming cost V 5 bases and J 0 bases, with 9 bases left between them. CDR1 is LNHDA and CDR2 is SQIVND in the germline V gene (reference sequence). The CDR3 is 14 amino acids. CDR3 bases: TGTGCCAGTAGTCCAGACGTGAGCACAGATACGCAGTATTTT. This codes for CASSPDVSTDTQYF.

This clone appeared a single time. The chain combines TRBV29-1 with TRBJ2-3, with unresolved D. Looked up from germline, CDR1 is SQVTM and CDR2 is ANQGSEA. The CDR3 runs to 18 residues. V lost 0 bases, J lost 0 bases, and 19 bases lay in between. The CDR3: CSVEDPIIADASTDTQYF. The CDR3 DNA reads TGCAGCGTTGAAGATCCAATTATCGCCGATGCTAGCACAGATACGCAGTATTTT.

V usage is TRBV6-5 and J usage is TRBJ1-1, with D unresolved. The CDR3 has 14 amino acids. The ends were cut back, 3 bases at V and 6 bases at J, with 14 bases in the middle. Germline CDR1 is MNHEY and CDR2 is SVGAGI. CDR3 loop: CASSYGHSNPEAFF. The CDR3 nucleotides are TGTGCCAGCAGTTATGGTCATTCAAATCCTGAAGCTTTCTTT.

The chain recombines TRBV7-8 with TRBJ2-1; D may be TRBD2 (5 bases). V was pared by 4 bases and J by 15 bases, with 16 bases between. Germline V gene lookup returns CDR1 SGHVS and CDR2 FQNEAQ. The length of the CDR3 is 12 residues. The CDR3 region is CASSSTAQRLFF. CDR3 sequence (DNA): TGTGCCAGCAGCTCGACCGCCCAGCGGCTGTTCTTC.

This chain connects TRBV30 to TRBJ2-2; 10 nucleotides align to TRBD1. Germline V CDR1 and CDR2: GTSNPN, SVGIG (reference sequence). There are 14 residues in the CDR3. V shed 5 bases, J shed 4 bases, and the junction held 4 bases outside the gene matches. The CDR3 here is CAWSGTGVTGELFF. Here the CDR3 DNA reads TGTGCCTGGTCCGGGACAGGGGTCACCGGGGAGCTGTTTTTT. Full variable domain (missing parts from reference TRBV30 and TRBJ2-2): SQTIHQWPATLVQPVGSPLSLECTVEGTSNPNLYWYRQAAGRGLQLLFYSVGIGQISSEVPQNLSASRPQDRQFILSSKKLLLSDSGFYLCAWSGTGVTGELFFGEGSRLTVL.

The chain employs TRBV9 and TRBJ2-3, with a possible D match to TRBD1 (5 bases). Trimming cost V 4 bases and J 2 bases, with 17 bases left between them. Germline V gene sequence: CDR1 SGDLS, CDR2 YYNGEE. This CDR3 contains 16 residues. The CDR3 nucleotides are TGTGCCAGCAGCTCCAGACAGACCAGAAACACAGATACGCAGTATTTT. It encodes CASSSRQTRNTDTQYF.

V and J are TRBV4-3 and TRBJ1-3, with 8 bases lining up with TRBD1. Germline CDR1 LGHNA, CDR2 YSLEER. The length of the CDR3 is 16 residues. The V segment lost 4 bases and the J segment 4 bases; nucleotides outside the gene matches: 9. CDR3 sequence reads: CASSLTSGTGGNTIYF. The CDR3 nucleotides read TGCGCCAGCAGCCTCACTTCCGGGACAGGAGGAAACACCATATATTTT.

The rearrangement links TRBV2 to TRBJ2-7; D may be TRBD2 (5 bases). CDR1 is SNHLY, CDR2 FYNNEI, per germline. V lost 3 bases and J 2 bases, leaving 11 bases between the germline ends. The CDR3 covers 14 residues. CDR3 in amino acids: CASSDWELPYEQYV. The CDR3 nucleotides read TGTGCCAGCAGTGATTGGGAGCTCCCCTACGAGCAGTACGTC.

This clone has only one observation. The chain has TRBV5-4 and TRBJ1-1; D ambiguous. The CDR3 totals 14 residues. The germline gives CDR1 SGHNT, CDR2 YYREEE (reference sequence). V lost 4 bases and J lost 0, with 10 bases in between. CDR3 in DNA: TGTGCCAGCAGCCTTAGGAATATGAACACTGAAGCTTTCTTT. This gives the protein CASSLRNMNTEAFF.

The rearrangement links TRBV11-3 to TRBJ2-2; 8 bases map to TRBD1. The CDR3 has 16 amino acids. CDR1 and CDR2 from the germline V gene are SGHNT and YENEEA. After removal of 1 base from V and 4 bases from J, the junction contained 5 bases not matched to a gene. The CDR3 sequence: CASSLGQGLGTGELFF. CDR3 DNA sequence: TGTGCCAGCAGCTTAGGACAGGGGCTTGGCACCGGGGAGCTGTTTTTT. The full variable domain, with the rest looked up from reference TRBV11-3 and TRBJ2-2, is EAGVVQSPRYKIIEKKQPVAFWCNPISGHNTLYWYLQNLGQGPELLIRYENEEAVDDSQLPKDRFSAERLKGVDSTLKIQPAELGDSAVYLCASSLGQGLGTGELFFGEGSRLTVL.

V is TRBV4-3 and J is TRBJ1-5; D might be TRBD1 (5 bases). Germline V gives CDR1 LGHNA, CDR2 YSLEER. The CDR3 has 14 residues. Trimming pared 0 bases from V and 6 bases from J, leaving 9 bases between. This CDR3 is CASSQDLGVQPQHF. CDR3 DNA: TGCGCCAGCAGCCAAGATTTAGGGGTTCAGCCCCAGCATTTT.

This chain joins TRBV30 and TRBJ2-7, with 11 positions matching TRBD1. Trimming at V came to 5 bases and at J to 4 bases, leaving 1 base not matched to a gene. CDR3 length equals 12 residues. Germline V gene data show CDR1 as GTSNPN and CDR2 as SVGIG (reference sequence). The CDR3 DNA follows: TGTGCCTGGGGGACAGGGGGGTACGAGCAGTACGTC. It yields the protein CAWGTGGYEQYV.

The gene calls are TRBV2 and TRBJ2-1; D is possibly TRBD2 (6 bases). The germline V gene encodes CDR1 SNHLY and CDR2 FYNNEI. V lost 8 bases, J lost 4 bases, and 24 bases lay in between. This CDR3 has 17 amino acids. Here the CDR3 DNA reads TGTGCCAGCCTTGTCGGAGGGAAGGGGTCACAGTACAATGAGCAGTTCTTC. Translating it yields CASLVGGKGSQYNEQFF. The full variable domain, its missing parts supplied by reference TRBV2 and TRBJ2-1, is EPEVTQTPSHQVTQMGQEVILRCVPISNHLYFYWYRQILGQKVEFLVSFYNNEISEKSEIFDDQFSVERPDGSNFTLKIRSTKLEDSAMYFCASLVGGKGSQYNEQFFGPGTRLTVL.

V gene TRBV10-3 combines with J gene TRBJ1-1; possibly TRBD1 for D (6 bases). Trimming took off 4 bases at V and 5 bases at J, with 8 bases between the two ends. CDR3 length: 12 residues. From germline, CDR1 is ENHRY and CDR2 SYGVKD. The CDR3 bases are TGTGCCATCAGTGTAGGGGGGACTGAAGCTTTCTTT. Translated: CAISVGGTEAFF.

This chain links TRBV30 with TRBJ2-2; D uncertain. In germline, CDR1 is GTSNPN, CDR2 SVGIG (reference sequence). This CDR3 region has 13 residues. The germline V and J ends were trimmed by 3 bases and 5 bases, with 10 bases remaining between them. In nucleotides, the CDR3 is TGTGCCTGGAGCCCCACCGCGACCGGGGAGCTGTTTTTT. Encoded protein: CAWSPTATGELFF.

This clone was counted between two and nine times. The chain joins TRBV4-3 to TRBJ2-1; 8 positions agree with TRBD2. Losses at the gene ends were 4 bases for V and 2 bases for J; bases not matched to a gene: 4. Germline loops: CDR1 LGHNA, CDR2 YSLEER. The CDR3 has 15 amino acids. The CDR3: CASSPFSGTYNEQFF. The CDR3 DNA is TGCGCCAGCAGCCCCTTTAGCGGGACCTACAATGAGCAGTTCTTC.